These T cell receptor beta chains were read from a single sample in a study of CXCR3-negative and CXCR3-positive naive CD8 T cells. From its re-call of the 5' RACE reads, TCRdb lists each CDR3 protein once, without DNA. The sample table sets out 90,000 to 95,000 distinct CDR3 sequences. What was sequenced was naive CXCR3- CD8+ T cells from blood. The receptors were gathered from a human donor in good health. Some clones in this sample may be carry-over from other donors' samples. The CDR3 runs from the conserved cysteine through the conserved F or W. The order of the fields is J gene, V gene, CDR3 protein.

TRBJ2-2	TRBV6-2/TRBV6-3	CASRGDRANTGELFF
TRBJ2-7	TRBV28	CASSFSPAGQVSYEQYF
TRBJ2-2	TRBV6-5	CASSKGARSNTGELFF
TRBJ2-7	TRBV28	CASIQDRGLDEQYF
TRBJ2-3	TRBV28	CASSLEWGGSPDTQYF
TRBJ2-1	TRBV29-1	CSVCRGISNEQFF
TRBJ2-5	TRBV7-6	CASSLSGQLQETQYF
TRBJ2-1	TRBV3-1	CASSRRLAGVYNEQFF
TRBJ2-7	TRBV28	CATRDRGYEQYF
TRBJ2-3	TRBV12-3/TRBV12-4	CASHLRSTDTQYF
TRBJ2-7	TRBV12-3/TRBV12-4	CASSTPGLAGDLYEQYF
TRBJ2-1	TRBV9	CASSVGQGPYNEQFF
TRBJ2-1	TRBV5-1	CASSSAEDEQFF
TRBJ2-7	TRBV28	CASSVAYEQYF
TRBJ2-7	TRBV5-1	CASSLRTTGIGSDEQYF
TRBJ2-7	TRBV29-1	CSADVPGTEYEQYF
TRBJ1-1	TRBV20-1	CSARLTEYFEAFF
TRBJ2-1	TRBV20-1	CSAATRRVYNEQFF
TRBJ2-1	TRBV7-9	CASSLVTGVEQFF
TRBJ2-3	TRBV23-1	CASSQPDREPFADTQYF
TRBJ2-5	TRBV29-1	CSVEEGGGLQETQYF
TRBJ2-1	TRBV2	CASRDPGLAGASSYNEQFF
TRBJ2-5	TRBV12-3/TRBV12-4	CASSDPTGGKTQYF
TRBJ2-7	TRBV29-1	CSVEGTPDRDEQYF
TRBJ2-7	TRBV29-1	CSVGGGETDPYEQYF
TRBJ2-7	TRBV7-2	CASSYEGATYEQYF
TRBJ2-7	TRBV5-5	CASSLALAGNEQYF
TRBJ1-1	TRBV11-3	CASSSHRDPEREAFF
TRBJ2-5	TRBV29-1	CSVEDRNSQETQYF
TRBJ1-6	TRBV28	CATRTGGNNSPLHF
TRBJ2-7	TRBV29-1	CSGEETAGEQYF
TRBJ2-4	TRBV7-9	CASSPPSRDIENIQYF
TRBJ2-2	TRBV6-5	CASGDTGELFF
TRBJ2-1	TRBV28	CASSLGASGKPYNEQFF
TRBJ2-7	TRBV29-1	CSELRDQYEQYF
TRBJ2-7	TRBV5-1	CASSLDGPWNYEQYF
TRBJ2-7	TRBV29-1	CSVVSWTDSYEQYF
TRBJ2-1	TRBV28	CASAGGESSYNEQFF
TRBJ2-1	TRBV27	CASSLDQSNEQFF
TRBJ2-7	TRBV28	CASSQDERGYEQYF
TRBJ2-7	TRBV15	CATSRASGYEQYF
TRBJ2-2	TRBV5-6	CASSFAGELFF
TRBJ2-7	TRBV20-1	CSAGQGEPYEQYF
TRBJ1-2	TRBV4-3	CASSQDVGVDGYTF
TRBJ1-2	TRBV4-3	CASSQDERGSRYGYTF
TRBJ1-2	TRBV29-1	CSVEDRPRGYGYTF
TRBJ1-1	TRBV29-1	CSVEGDTEAFF
TRBJ2-5	TRBV14	CASSQEAGSLPLIQETQYF
TRBJ2-7	TRBV19	CASSNSQGNEQYF
TRBJ2-2	TRBV21-1	CASSNKDRGRLSGELFF
TRBJ2-7	TRBV28	CASSPDSSYEQYF
TRBJ2-7	TRBV28	CASSFRREIYEQYF
TRBJ2-7	TRBV7-9	CASSLEGYAYEQYF
TRBJ2-7	TRBV6-1	CASRIQGTYEQYF
TRBJ1-1	TRBV27	CASRLIPGGGEAFF
TRBJ2-3	TRBV5-1	CASSVSGTTADTQYF
TRBJ1-1	TRBV6-5	CASSSGDSTEAFF
TRBJ2-2	TRBV28	CASSFLVELFF
TRBJ2-1	TRBV4-2	CAGSQEYGTNNEQFF